These T cell receptor beta chains were read from a single sample in a study of shared clonotypes between healthy human individuals. Libraries were prepared by immunoSEQ multiplex PCR; TCRdb keeps only in-frame clonotypes and omits some of them. The sample lists about 470,000 clones; 70% to 80% were seen once. The specimen sequenced was PBMCs. The source of these receptors is a woman aged 40 to 50 in good health. Some clones in this sample may be carry-over from other donors' samples. The CDR3 runs from the conserved cysteine through the conserved F or W. The order of the fields is CDR3 protein, CDR3 DNA, clone size, D gene, J gene, V gene. The D gene is left open where the match is weak. Some rows have no size entry. The others give once, few or many, or a class for an expanded clone.

CDR3aa: CASSTPTGNLYEQYF
CDR3nt: TGTGCCAGCAGTACCCCCACAGGGAACCTTTACGAGCAGTACTTC
abundance: NA
d_gene: NA
j_gene: TRBJ2-7
v_gene: TRBV28

CDR3aa: CASSPGNSGANVLTF
CDR3nt: TGCGCCAGCAGCCCCGGAAACTCTGGGGCCAACGTCCTGACTTTC
abundance: NA
d_gene: NA
j_gene: TRBJ2-6
v_gene: TRBV4-1

CDR3aa: CATRSGNQPQHF
CDR3nt: TGTGCCACCAGGAGCGGCAATCAGCCCCAGCATTTT
abundance: few
d_gene: NA
j_gene: TRBJ1-5
v_gene: TRBV15

CDR3aa: CASSPGQAGETQYF
CDR3nt: TGTGCCAGCAGTCCGGGACAGGCGGGAGAGACCCAGTACTTC
abundance: NA
d_gene: TRBD1
j_gene: TRBJ2-5
v_gene: TRBV27

CDR3aa: CASSPGTGGTEAFF
CDR3nt: TGTGCCAGCAGCCCAGGGACAGGGGGCACTGAAGCTTTCTTT
abundance: NA
d_gene: TRBD1
j_gene: TRBJ1-1
v_gene: TRBV4-2

CDR3aa: CASSRVLERRQETQYF
CDR3nt: TGTGCCAGCTCTCGAGTTCTAGAGAGGAGGCAAGAGACCCAGTACTTC
abundance: NA
d_gene: NA
j_gene: TRBJ2-5
v_gene: TRBV18

CDR3aa: CASSGPGQGNNQPQHF
CDR3nt: TGTGCCAGTAGTGGTCCGGGACAGGGTAACAATCAGCCCCAGCATTTT
abundance: NA
d_gene: TRBD1
j_gene: TRBJ1-5
v_gene: TRBV19

CDR3aa: CASIPDGNNEQFF
CDR3nt: TGCGCCAGCATCCCTGACGGGAACAATGAGCAGTTCTTC
abundance: NA
d_gene: NA
j_gene: TRBJ2-1
v_gene: TRBV5-1

CDR3aa: CASSGAQGRSVYEQYF
CDR3nt: TGTGCCAGCTCCGGAGCCCAGGGTCGTTCTGTATACGAGCAGTACTTC
abundance: NA
d_gene: NA
j_gene: TRBJ2-7
v_gene: TRBV5-4

CDR3aa: CASSFQGHSGNTIYF
CDR3nt: TGTGCCAGCAGCTTTCAAGGCCACTCTGGAAACACCATATATTTT
abundance: once
d_gene: NA
j_gene: TRBJ1-3
v_gene: TRBV5-3

CDR3aa: CASSFYRSSYEQYF
CDR3nt: TGTGCCAGCAGTTTTTACAGGAGCTCCTACGAGCAGTACTTC
abundance: few
d_gene: NA
j_gene: TRBJ2-7
v_gene: TRBV28

CDR3aa: CASSLPRTSGRTGELFF
CDR3nt: TGTGCCAGCAGCCTTCCCCGGACTAGCGGCCGCACCGGGGAGCTGTTTTTT
abundance: NA
d_gene: TRBD2
j_gene: TRBJ2-2
v_gene: TRBV11-2

CDR3aa: CASHGSNQPQHF
CDR3nt: TGTGCCAGCCACGGAAGCAATCAGCCCCAGCATTTT
abundance: NA
d_gene: NA
j_gene: TRBJ1-5
v_gene: TRBV28

CDR3aa: CASSTTTGATYNEQFF
CDR3nt: TGTGCCAGCAGCACCACGACAGGGGCTACCTACAATGAGCAGTTCTTC
abundance: NA
d_gene: TRBD1
j_gene: TRBJ2-1
v_gene: TRBV5-6

CDR3aa: CASSLGMNTEAFF
CDR3nt: TGCGCCAGCAGCTTGGGGATGAACACTGAAGCTTTCTTT
abundance: NA
d_gene: NA
j_gene: TRBJ1-1
v_gene: TRBV5-1

CDR3aa: CASSFRQGRYTF
CDR3nt: TGTGCCAGCAGCTTTCGGCAGGGGCGCTACACCTTC
abundance: NA
d_gene: NA
j_gene: TRBJ1-2
v_gene: TRBV5-5

CDR3aa: CASRGDSSTDTQYF
CDR3nt: TGTGCCAGCAGGGGGGACAGTAGCACAGATACGCAGTATTTT
abundance: once
d_gene: TRBD1
j_gene: TRBJ2-3
v_gene: TRBV7-4

CDR3aa: CASSEHRGQGNQPQHF
CDR3nt: TGTGCCAGCAGCGAACACAGGGGCCAGGGCAATCAGCCCCAGCATTTT
abundance: NA
d_gene: NA
j_gene: TRBJ1-5
v_gene: TRBV21-1

CDR3aa: CASSLGGIGADTQYF
CDR3nt: TGTGCCAGCAGCTTAGGGGGGATCGGTGCAGATACGCAGTATTTT
abundance: once
d_gene: NA
j_gene: TRBJ2-3
v_gene: TRBV7-6

CDR3aa: CASSQGGQGNNSPLHF
CDR3nt: TGTGCCAGCAGCCAAGGCGGACAGGGAAATAATTCACCCCTCCACTTT
abundance: NA
d_gene: TRBD1
j_gene: TRBJ1-6
v_gene: TRBV4-2

CDR3aa: CASSLYQGMSF
CDR3nt: TGTGCCAGCAGTCTCTACCAGGGGATGAGTTTT
abundance: NA
d_gene: NA
j_gene: TRBJ1-3
v_gene: TRBV28

CDR3aa: CASSPEGAVVSYEQYF
CDR3nt: TGTGCCAGCTCCCCGGAGGGAGCCGTAGTGTCCTACGAGCAGTACTTC
abundance: NA
d_gene: NA
j_gene: TRBJ2-7
v_gene: TRBV18

CDR3aa: CASSTGEFGNQPQHF
CDR3nt: TGTGCCAGCAGTACAGGGGAGTTTGGGAATCAGCCCCAGCATTTT
abundance: NA
d_gene: TRBD1
j_gene: TRBJ1-5
v_gene: TRBV28

CDR3aa: CASSLEAVMGGLWGYTF
CDR3nt: TGTGCCAGCAGCTTAGAGGCGGTGATGGGGGGCTTGTGGGGCTACACCTTC
abundance: NA
d_gene: NA
j_gene: TRBJ1-2
v_gene: TRBV7-2

CDR3aa: CASSPRNSHEQYF
CDR3nt: TGTGCCAGCAGCCCTCGGAACTCCCACGAGCAGTACTTC
abundance: NA
d_gene: NA
j_gene: TRBJ2-7
v_gene: TRBV9

CDR3aa: CASRSETGPSNEQFF
CDR3nt: TGTGCCAGCAGATCCGAGACAGGGCCCAGCAATGAGCAGTTCTTC
abundance: NA
d_gene: TRBD1
j_gene: TRBJ2-1
v_gene: TRBV27

CDR3aa: CASKAGGLLGELFF
CDR3nt: TGTGCCAGTAAAGCGGGAGGGCTGCTCGGGGAGCTGTTTTTT
abundance: NA
d_gene: TRBD2
j_gene: TRBJ2-2
v_gene: TRBV19

CDR3aa: CASSQVLEQRIQETQYF
CDR3nt: TGCGCCAGCAGCCAAGTATTGGAGCAGAGGATCCAAGAGACCCAGTACTTC
abundance: once
d_gene: NA
j_gene: TRBJ2-5
v_gene: TRBV4-1

CDR3aa: CASSLGPPGLGDTQYF
CDR3nt: TGCGCCAGCAGCTTAGGCCCCCCGGGACTGGGGGATACGCAGTATTTT
abundance: NA
d_gene: NA
j_gene: TRBJ2-3
v_gene: TRBV5-1

CDR3aa: CASSLVGLAGAQEQFF
CDR3nt: TGTGCCAGCAGCTTAGTGGGACTAGCGGGAGCCCAGGAGCAGTTCTTC
abundance: NA
d_gene: TRBD2
j_gene: TRBJ2-1
v_gene: TRBV7-3

CDR3aa: CASSEASGSAGEQYF
CDR3nt: TGTGCCAGCAGTGAGGCTAGCGGGAGTGCAGGCGAGCAGTACTTC
abundance: many
d_gene: TRBD2
j_gene: TRBJ2-7
v_gene: TRBV6-1

CDR3aa: CASGGGGGGYTF
CDR3nt: TGTGCCAGTGGGGGCGGCGGCGGTGGCTACACCTTC
abundance: NA
d_gene: NA
j_gene: TRBJ1-2
v_gene: TRBV2

CDR3aa: CASRWDRASGELFF
CDR3nt: TGTGCCAGCAGATGGGACAGGGCGTCGGGGGAGCTGTTTTTT
abundance: NA
d_gene: TRBD1
j_gene: TRBJ2-2
v_gene: TRBV7-8

CDR3aa: CAGSRGHTEAFF
CDR3nt: TGTGCCGGTTCTCGGGGGCACACTGAAGCTTTCTTT
abundance: NA
d_gene: NA
j_gene: TRBJ1-1
v_gene: TRBV6-1

CDR3aa: CASNVANEQFF
CDR3nt: TGTGCCAGCAACGTCGCCAATGAGCAGTTCTTC
abundance: NA
d_gene: NA
j_gene: TRBJ2-1
v_gene: TRBV6-1

CDR3aa: CASSREGQYGYTF
CDR3nt: TGTGCCAGCAGCAGGGAGGGACAGTATGGCTACACCTTC
abundance: NA
d_gene: TRBD1
j_gene: TRBJ1-2
v_gene: TRBV9

CDR3aa: CASSLGQLSGNTIYF
CDR3nt: TGTGCCAGTAGTTTGGGACAGCTCTCTGGAAACACCATATATTTT
abundance: once
d_gene: TRBD1
j_gene: TRBJ1-3
v_gene: TRBV19

CDR3aa: CASSPTGGETQYF
CDR3nt: TGTGCCAGCTCACCGACGGGAGGCGAGACCCAGTACTTC
abundance: NA
d_gene: TRBD2
j_gene: TRBJ2-5
v_gene: TRBV18

CDR3aa: CASKWGQRSEAFF
CDR3nt: TGTGCCTCCAAGTGGGGACAGAGGTCTGAGGCTTTCTTT
abundance: NA
d_gene: TRBD1
j_gene: TRBJ1-1
v_gene: TRBV6-6

CDR3aa: CSVEGPYRDRPVTNYGYTF
CDR3nt: TGCAGCGTTGAAGGACCCTACCGGGACAGGCCTGTCACTAACTATGGCTACACCTTC
abundance: few
d_gene: TRBD1
j_gene: TRBJ1-2
v_gene: TRBV29-1